This T cell receptor (beta chain) was recorded in a study of T-cell reconstitution after alpha-beta-depleted transplantation in children. Unique molecular identifiers were incorporated when the TCRbeta library was constructed. TCRdb ran MiXCR on the PCR reads and lists one entry per CDR3 protein. The repertoire holds 450,000 to 600,000 distinct CDR3 sequences, with 30% to 35% as singletons. Germline V gives CDR1 LNHNV, CDR2 YYDKDF (reference sequence). Trimming cost V 1 base and J 2 bases, with 6 bases left between them. This CDR3 has 14 residues. The receptor comes from a human donor who donated a stem cell graft to a child with aplastic anemia. The chain links TRBV15 to TRBJ2-1; no firm D call. The source was PBMCs from the stem cell graft donor, collected from the stem cell graft. CDR3 in DNA: TGTGCCACCAGCAGAGCTGGGCCCTACAATGAGCAGTTCTTC. Encoded protein: CATSRAGPYNEQFF.